Listed below are T cell receptor beta chains from one sample, sequenced in a study of blood T cell repertoires in COVID-19. Profiling relied on immunoSEQ multiplex PCR, and the TCRdb table lists in-frame clones only, not all of them. The table includes about 220,000 clones, roughly 84% detected once. Sequencing was carried out using peripheral blood. The receptors come from a woman of 80 years or more with acute or convalescent COVID-19. CDR3s include the opening cysteine and the closing phenylalanine or tryptophan. Each record gives: V gene, clone size, J gene, CDR3 protein. Only some rows state a clone size, as once, few, many or a class for expanded clones.

TRBV28,.,TRBJ1-2,CASSLQGYGYTF
TRBV4-1,.,TRBJ1-4,CASSQTRTGENEKLFF
TRBV5-1,.,TRBJ2-3,CASSLGLAGGTDTQYF
TRBV5-1,.,TRBJ2-5,CASSPQSQETQYF
TRBV27,.,TRBJ1-1,CASSLSAGVRVVTEAFF
TRBV29-1,.,TRBJ1-2,CSVDEQAYYGYTF
TRBV5-1,.,TRBJ1-2,CASSPGQVNYGYTF
TRBV20-1,few,TRBJ2-7,CSAPGTYEQYF
TRBV5-8,.,TRBJ2-5,CASSSGVAGQGVETQYF
TRBV5-1,.,TRBJ1-2,CASGRGFPAEGGYTF
TRBV18,.,TRBJ1-4,CASSPDRTNEKLFF
TRBV7-9,.,TRBJ1-5,CASSLTGGYGNQPQHF
TRBV13,.,TRBJ2-2,CASSLKGYAGFTGELFF
TRBV6-5,.,TRBJ1-1,CASTPQVDREAFF
TRBV29-1,.,TRBJ1-2,CSVPSTGKDRTHSSNYGYTF
TRBV6-2/TRBV6-3,few,TRBJ1-5,CASSVAAGLQPQHF
TRBV12-3/TRBV12-4,.,TRBJ2-7,CASSLAGGYEQYF
TRBV7-2,.,TRBJ1-1,CASSIFHGNAEAFF
TRBV19,few,TRBJ1-4,CASSIRGTDEKLFF
TRBV6-5,.,TRBJ1-2,CASSYVGDRNYGYTF
TRBV6-5,.,TRBJ1-3,CASSYREFAGNTIYF
TRBV19,.,TRBJ1-5,CASSPRADGQPQHF
TRBV10-3,.,TRBJ1-1,CAISGAGRGHGTEAFF
TRBV5-4,.,TRBJ2-3,CASSPGLAGATLTDTQYF
TRBV3-1/TRBV3-2,.,TRBJ1-4,CASSQDRDRKLFF
TRBV7-9,.,TRBJ2-7,CASSNKGQDPYEQYF
TRBV28,.,TRBJ2-7,CASRPRTDSYEQYF
TRBV5-1,few,TRBJ2-5,CASSLEGGRETQYF
TRBV10-2,.,TRBJ1-6,CASSEVGTSLHF
TRBV7-2,.,TRBJ2-3,CASKLSGGGSDTQYF
TRBV7-8,.,TRBJ2-2,CASSLSLQWTGANTGELFF
TRBV4-1,few,TRBJ1-3,CASSQDSGTFSFSGNTIYF
TRBV2,few,TRBJ1-5,CASTEGGTSQHF
TRBV5-6,.,TRBJ1-2,CASSPDRGDYGYTF
TRBV9,.,TRBJ2-3,CASSGQLGTQYF
TRBV9,few,TRBJ1-6,CASSVRAGLSSYNSPLHF
TRBV10-3,once,TRBJ2-2,CAISVTGSNTGELFF
TRBV18,.,TRBJ2-2,CASSPSGDTGELFF
TRBV5-1,.,TRBJ2-5,CASSLEGGGETQYF
TRBV18,.,TRBJ2-7,CASSSGLGNYEQYF
TRBV2,.,TRBJ2-1,CASSRTSGDHNYNEQFF
TRBV6-1,.,TRBJ1-1,CASSEVSEAFF
TRBV18,.,TRBJ2-1,CASSLSGNEQFF
TRBV7-7,.,TRBJ2-2,CASRRLAGAGELFF
TRBV28,once,TRBJ1-2,CATRPGQAPGGYTF
TRBV5-1,.,TRBJ1-2,CASSPGTGGNGYTF
TRBV28,.,TRBJ1-5,CASSAGQGDQPQHF
TRBV6-5,.,TRBJ2-4,CASSRLAGVIYF
TRBV28,.,TRBJ1-2,CASRDSNYGYTF
TRBV5-4,.,TRBJ1-2,CASSLYSYGYTF
TRBV3-1/TRBV3-2,.,TRBJ1-2,CASSLPGAGYGYTF
TRBV28,.,TRBJ1-1,CASRPSTGEGAEAFF
TRBV11-2,.,TRBJ2-3,CASSSLTDTQYF
TRBV11-3,.,TRBJ2-1,CASARSNEQFF
TRBV21-1,few,TRBJ1-3,CASSKEKGQGNGNTIYF